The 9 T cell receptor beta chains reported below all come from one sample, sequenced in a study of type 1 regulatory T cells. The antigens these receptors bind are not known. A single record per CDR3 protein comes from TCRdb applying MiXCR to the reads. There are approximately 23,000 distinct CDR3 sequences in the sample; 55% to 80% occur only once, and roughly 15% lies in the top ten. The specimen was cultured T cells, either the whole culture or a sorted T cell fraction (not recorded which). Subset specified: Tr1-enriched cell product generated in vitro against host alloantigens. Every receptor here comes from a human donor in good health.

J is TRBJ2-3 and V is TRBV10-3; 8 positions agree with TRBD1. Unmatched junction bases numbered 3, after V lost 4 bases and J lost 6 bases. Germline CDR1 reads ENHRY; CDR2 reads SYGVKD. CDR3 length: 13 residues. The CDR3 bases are TGTGCCATCAGTGGACAGGGGACGGATACGCAGTATTTT. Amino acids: CAISGQGTDTQYF.

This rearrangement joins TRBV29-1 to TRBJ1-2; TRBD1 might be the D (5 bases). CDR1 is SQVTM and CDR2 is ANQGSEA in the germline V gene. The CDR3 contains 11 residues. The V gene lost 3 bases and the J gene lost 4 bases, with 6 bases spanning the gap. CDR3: CSVDRVYGYTF. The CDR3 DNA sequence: TGCAGCGTTGACAGGGTCTATGGCTACACCTTC.

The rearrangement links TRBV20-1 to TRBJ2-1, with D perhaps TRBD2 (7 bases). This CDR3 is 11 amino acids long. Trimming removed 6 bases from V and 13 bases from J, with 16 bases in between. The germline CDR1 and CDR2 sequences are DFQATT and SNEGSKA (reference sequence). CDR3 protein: CSARGGGLQFF. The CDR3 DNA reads TGCAGTGCAAGGGGAGGGGGGCTTCAGTTCTTC.

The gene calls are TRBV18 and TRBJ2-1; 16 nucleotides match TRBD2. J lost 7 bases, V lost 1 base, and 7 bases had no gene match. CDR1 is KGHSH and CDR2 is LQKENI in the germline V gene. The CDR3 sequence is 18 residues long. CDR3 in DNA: TGTGCCAGCTCACCACTCGGGACTAGCGGGGGGGCCGTGAATGAGCAGTTCTTC. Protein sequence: CASSPLGTSGGAVNEQFF. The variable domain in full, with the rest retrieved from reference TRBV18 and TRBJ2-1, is NAGVMQNPRHLVRRRGQEARLRCSPMKGHSHVYWYRQLPEEGLKFMVYLQKENIIDESGMPKERFSAEFPKEGPSILRIQQVVRGDSAAYFCASSPLGTSGGAVNEQFFGPGTRLTVL.

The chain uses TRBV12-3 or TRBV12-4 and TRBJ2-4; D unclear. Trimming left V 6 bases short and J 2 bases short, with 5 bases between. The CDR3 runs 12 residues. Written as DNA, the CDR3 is TGTGCCAGCAGCGCATCCAAAAACATTCAGTACTTC. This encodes CASSASKNIQYF.

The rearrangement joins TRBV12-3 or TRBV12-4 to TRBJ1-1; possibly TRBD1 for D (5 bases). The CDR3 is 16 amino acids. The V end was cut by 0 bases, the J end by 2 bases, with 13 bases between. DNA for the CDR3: TGTGCCAGCAGTTTAGCGCGGGGCATATTAAACACTGAAGCTTTCTTT. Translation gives CASSLARGILNTEAFF.

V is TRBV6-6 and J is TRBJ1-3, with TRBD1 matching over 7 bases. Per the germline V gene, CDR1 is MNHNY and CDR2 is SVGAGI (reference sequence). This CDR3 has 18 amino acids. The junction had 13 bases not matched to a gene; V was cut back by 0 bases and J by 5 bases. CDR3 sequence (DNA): TGTGCCAGCAGTTACTCGAAGGGAGCAAGGGGGCAAAGAAACACCATATATTTT. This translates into CASSYSKGARGQRNTIYF.

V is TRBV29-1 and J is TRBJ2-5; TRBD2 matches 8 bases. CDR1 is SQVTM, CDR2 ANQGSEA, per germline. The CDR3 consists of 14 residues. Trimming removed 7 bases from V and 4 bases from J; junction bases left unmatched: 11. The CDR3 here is CSAGGWGLRETQYF. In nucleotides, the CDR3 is TGCAGCGCGGGGGGGTGGGGTCTCAGAGAGACCCAGTACTTC.

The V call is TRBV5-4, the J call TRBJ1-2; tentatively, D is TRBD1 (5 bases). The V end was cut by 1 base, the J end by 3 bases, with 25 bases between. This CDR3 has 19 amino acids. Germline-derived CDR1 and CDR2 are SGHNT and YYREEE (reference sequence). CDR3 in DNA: TGTGCCAGCAGCTTGAGAAGGGGCGAGGGCAGCTACTATGACTATGGCTACACCTTC. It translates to CASSLRRGEGSYYDYGYTF.